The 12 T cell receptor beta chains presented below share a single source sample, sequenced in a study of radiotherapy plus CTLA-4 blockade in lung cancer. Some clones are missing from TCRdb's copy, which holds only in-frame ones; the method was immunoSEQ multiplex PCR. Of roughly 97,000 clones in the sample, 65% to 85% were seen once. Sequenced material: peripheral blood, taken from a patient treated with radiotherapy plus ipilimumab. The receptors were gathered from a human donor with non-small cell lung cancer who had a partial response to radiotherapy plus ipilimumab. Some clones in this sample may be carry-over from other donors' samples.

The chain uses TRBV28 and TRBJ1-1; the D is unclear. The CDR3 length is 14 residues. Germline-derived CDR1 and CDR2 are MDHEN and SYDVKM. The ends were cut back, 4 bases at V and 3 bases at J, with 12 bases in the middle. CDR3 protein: CASSSSTADTEAFF. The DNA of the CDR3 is TGTGCCAGCAGTTCGAGCACGGCGGACACTGAAGCTTTCTTT.

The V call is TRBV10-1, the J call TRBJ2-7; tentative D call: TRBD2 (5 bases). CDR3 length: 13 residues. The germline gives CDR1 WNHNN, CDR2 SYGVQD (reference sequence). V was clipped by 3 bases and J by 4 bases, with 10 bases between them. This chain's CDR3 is CASSESGVYEQYF. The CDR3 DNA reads TGCGCCAGCAGTGAAAGCGGTGTATACGAGCAGTACTTC.

The CDR3 is CASSSPRPLDGTQYF. DNA for the CDR3: TGTGCCAGCAGCTCCCCCAGGCCCCTGGATGGGACCCAGTACTTC. The chain recombines TRBV7-9 with TRBJ2-5; the D is unclear. The V end was cut by 4 bases, the J end by 7 bases, with 19 bases between. The length of the CDR3 is 15 residues. The V gene's germline CDR1 is SEHNR and CDR2 FQNEAQ (reference sequence).

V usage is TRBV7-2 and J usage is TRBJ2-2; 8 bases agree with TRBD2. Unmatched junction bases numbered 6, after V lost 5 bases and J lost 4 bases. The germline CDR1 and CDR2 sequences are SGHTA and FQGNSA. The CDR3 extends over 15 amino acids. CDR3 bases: TGTGCCAGCAGCCGGGGGGGCCCCGGCACCGGGGAGCTGTTTTTT. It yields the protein CASSRGGPGTGELFF.

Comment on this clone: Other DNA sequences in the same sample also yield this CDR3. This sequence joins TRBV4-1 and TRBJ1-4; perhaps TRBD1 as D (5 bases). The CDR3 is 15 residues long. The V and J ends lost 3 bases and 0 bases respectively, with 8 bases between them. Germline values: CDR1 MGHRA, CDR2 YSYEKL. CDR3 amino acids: CASSQQGATNEKLFF. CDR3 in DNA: TGCGCCAGCAGCCAGCAGGGTGCAACTAATGAAAAACTGTTTTTT.

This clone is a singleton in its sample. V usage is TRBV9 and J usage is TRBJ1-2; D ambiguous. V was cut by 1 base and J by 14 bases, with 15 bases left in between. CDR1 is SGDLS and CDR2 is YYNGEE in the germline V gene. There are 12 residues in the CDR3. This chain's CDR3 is CASSVPRESRTF. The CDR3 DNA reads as TGTGCCAGCAGCGTACCTAGGGAGTCCAGGACCTTC. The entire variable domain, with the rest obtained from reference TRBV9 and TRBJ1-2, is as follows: DSGVTQTPKHLITATGQRVTLRCSPRSGDLSVYWYQQSLDQGLQFLIQYYNGEERAKGNILERFSAQQFPDLHSELNLSSLELGDSALYFCASSVPRESRTFGSGTRLTVV.

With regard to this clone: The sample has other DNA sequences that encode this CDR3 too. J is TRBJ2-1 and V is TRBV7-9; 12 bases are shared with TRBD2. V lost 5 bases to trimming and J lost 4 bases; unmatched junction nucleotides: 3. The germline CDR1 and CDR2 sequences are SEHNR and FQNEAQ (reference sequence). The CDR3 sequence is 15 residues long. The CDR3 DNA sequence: TGTGCCAGCAGCCTCGGACTAGCGGGATACAATGAGCAGTTCTTC. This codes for CASSLGLAGYNEQFF.

In nucleotides, the CDR3 is TGTGCCTGCAAGGGACTAGCGGGCCTATACAATGAGCAGTTCTTC. Its translation is CACKGLAGLYNEQFF. The chain is built from TRBV30 and TRBJ2-1; 12 positions agree with TRBD2. This CDR3 has 15 residues. Trimming at V came to 6 bases and at J to 4 bases, leaving 7 bases not matched to a gene. Germline lookup yields CDR1 GTSNPN and CDR2 SVGIG (reference sequence).

CDR3: CASSVRDSALTF. DNA for the CDR3: TGTGCCAGTAGTGTAAGGGACAGCGCCCTCACCTTC. This rearrangement joins TRBV19 to TRBJ1-2, with 7 positions matching TRBD1. Per germline, CDR1 LNHDA and CDR2 SQIVND (reference sequence). This CDR3 has 12 amino acids. The junction had 10 bases not matched to a gene; V was cut back by 5 bases and J by 13 bases.

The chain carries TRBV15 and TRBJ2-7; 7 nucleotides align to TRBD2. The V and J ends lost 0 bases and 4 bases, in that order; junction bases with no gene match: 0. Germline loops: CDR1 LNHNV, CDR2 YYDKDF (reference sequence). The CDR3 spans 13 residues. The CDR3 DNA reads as TGTGCCACCAGCAGAGATAGCGGGTACGAGCAGTACTTC. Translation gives CATSRDSGYEQYF.

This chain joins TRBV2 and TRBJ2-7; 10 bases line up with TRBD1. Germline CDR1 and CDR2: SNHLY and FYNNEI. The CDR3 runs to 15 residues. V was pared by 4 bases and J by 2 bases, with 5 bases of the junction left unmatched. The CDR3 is CASSGQGASPYEQYF. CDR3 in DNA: TGTGCCAGCAGTGGACAGGGGGCTTCCCCCTACGAGCAGTACTTC.

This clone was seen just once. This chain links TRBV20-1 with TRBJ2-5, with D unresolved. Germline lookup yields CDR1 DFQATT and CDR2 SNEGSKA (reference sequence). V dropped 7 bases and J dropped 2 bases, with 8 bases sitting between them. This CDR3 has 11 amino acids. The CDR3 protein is CSGLEQETQYF. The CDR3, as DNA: TGCAGTGGACTGGAGCAAGAGACCCAGTACTTC.